Shown below are 24 T cell receptor beta chains from a single sample sequenced in a study of cytomegalovirus exposure and HLA in healthy donors. In the PCR, 60 Vbeta and 13 Jbeta primers were used. Clones were sequenced by immunoSEQ multiplex PCR, and TCRdb holds only the in-frame ones, with some missing. The data contain roughly 100,000 clones, 60% to 85% of them singletons. The specimen was PBMCs. Receptors originate from a woman aged 40 to 50 in good health and CMV-seronegative.

V and J are TRBV14 and TRBJ2-3; the D is unclear. With 4 bases removed from V and 2 bases from J, the gap between germline ends came to 4 bases. This CDR3 spans 12 amino acids. Looked up from germline, CDR1 is SGHDN and CDR2 is FVKESK. In DNA, the CDR3 is TGTGCCAGCAGCCCCTACACAGATACGCAGTATTTT. Amino acid sequence: CASSPYTDTQYF.

The chain recombines TRBV7-6 with TRBJ1-6; possibly TRBD1 for D (6 bases). CDR3 length: 15 amino acids. V was trimmed by 5 bases and J by 9 bases, leaving 17 bases between them. Germline V CDR1 and CDR2: SGHVS, FNYEAQ. The CDR3 DNA reads TGTGCCAGCAGCGCCCAAAAGGGGGACGGTTCACCCCTCCACTTT. Amino acid sequence: CASSAQKGDGSPLHF.

The genes are TRBV2 and TRBJ2-7; the D gene is possibly TRBD1 (5 bases). V was shortened by 2 bases and J by 6 bases, with 17 bases between the two germline ends. CDR3 length equals 15 residues. The germline CDR1 and CDR2 sequences are SNHLY and FYNNEI. In nucleotides, the CDR3 is TGTGCCAGCAGTGAATTCCAGGGTTCGCGGTCCGAGCAGTACTTC. It yields the protein CASSEFQGSRSEQYF.

As regards this clone: The sample has other DNA sequences that encode this CDR3 too. V gene TRBV5-1 combines with J gene TRBJ2-4; the match to TRBD2 covers 10 bases. The CDR3 runs 16 residues. V lost 4 bases and J lost 0; bases outside the gene matches: 4. Germline V gene lookup returns CDR1 SGHRS and CDR2 YFSETQ. The CDR3 nucleotides are TGCGCCAGCAGCGCTAGCGGGGGCCTAGCCAAAAACATTCAGTACTTC. Its translation: CASSASGGLAKNIQYF.

Points on this clone: At one of its ends the junction is not consistent with the germline gene, which may arise from a read error. Additional DNA sequences in this sample encode the identical CDR3. The rearrangement joins TRBV6-6 to TRBJ1-2; TRBD1 might be the D (5 bases). The CDR3 is 15 amino acids. Per germline, CDR1 MNHNY and CDR2 SVGAGI (reference sequence). The chain's CDR3 is CASSYGSLTVYGYTF. Here the CDR3 DNA reads TGTGCCAGCAGTTATGGGTCCCTGACAGTCTATGGTTACACCTTC.

In this sample, this clone turned up a few times. CDR3 sequence reads: CASSLGTSGVDTGELFF. DNA for the CDR3: TGTGCCAGCAGCTTAGGAACTAGCGGGGTGGACACCGGGGAGCTGTTTTTT. V gene TRBV7-2 combines with J gene TRBJ2-2; 10 bases are a match to TRBD2. The V gene end was trimmed by 1 base and the J gene end by 3 bases; junction bases not matched to a gene: 5. Germline V gene sequence: CDR1 SGHTA, CDR2 FQGNSA. CDR3 size: 17 residues.

This clone was found once. The V call is TRBV7-9, the J call TRBJ1-2; TRBD1 agrees at 8 bases. V dropped 3 bases and J dropped 5; count of bases not matched to a gene: 5. The CDR3 has 14 residues. Germline V gene lookup returns CDR1 SEHNR and CDR2 FQNEAQ (reference sequence). The CDR3 reads CASSFTGGDYGYTF. The CDR3 DNA sequence: TGTGCCAGCAGCTTTACAGGGGGGGATTATGGCTACACCTTC.

The rearrangement joins TRBV11-2 to TRBJ1-1; D call uncertain. Germline CDR1 and CDR2: SGHAT and FQNNGV. V lost 5 bases to trimming and J lost 5 bases, with 12 bases between them. The CDR3 consists of 13 residues. DNA of the CDR3: TGTGCCAGCAGCCCCGGGGTGAGAACTGAAGCTTTCTTT. Its translation is CASSPGVRTEAFF.

The gene calls are TRBV9 and TRBJ1-5; 9 nucleotides line up with TRBD1. CDR3 length: 14 residues. Trimming removed 3 bases from V and 6 bases from J; junction bases left unmatched: 4. From germline, CDR1 is SGDLS and CDR2 YYNGEE. CDR3 sequence: CASSAQGAGQPQHF. The CDR3 nucleotides read TGTGCCAGCAGCGCACAGGGGGCCGGTCAGCCCCAGCATTTT.

This clone was seen once. CDR3 loop: CASRLGAGPYEQYF. CDR3 in DNA: TGCGCCAGCAGACTGGGGGCAGGGCCCTACGAGCAGTACTTC. The chain uses TRBV5-1 and TRBJ2-7; D possibly corresponds to TRBD1 (6 bases). Trimming stripped 5 bases from V and 2 bases from J, with 14 bases between. The CDR3 has 14 amino acids. Germline V lookup: CDR1 SGHRS, CDR2 YFSETQ.

This CDR3 reads CASSFSGGVYNEQFF. The CDR3 region has the DNA TGTGCCAGCAGCTTTAGCGGGGGGGTTTACAATGAGCAGTTCTTC. V and J are TRBV7-2 and TRBJ2-1, with TRBD2 identical over 11 bases. Germline CDR1 SGHTA, CDR2 FQGNSA. The CDR3 contains 15 residues. V lost 3 bases and J lost 4; bases outside the gene matches: 2.

J is TRBJ2-7 and V is TRBV11-2; D not resolved. The germline gives CDR1 SGHAT, CDR2 FQNNGV. The V gene lost 2 bases and the J gene lost 3 bases, with 17 bases spanning the gap. The CDR3 extends over 16 amino acids. Written as DNA, the CDR3 is TGTGCCAGCAGCTTAAGAGAAGTCCCGAGGAGCTACGAGCAGTACTTC. It codes for CASSLREVPRSYEQYF.

CDR3 protein: CASRAGGMSTDTQYF. Here the CDR3 DNA reads TGTGCCAGCCGGGCAGGGGGCATGTCCACAGATACGCAGTATTTT. The V gene is TRBV9, the J gene TRBJ2-3; 8 bases are shared with TRBD1. The CDR3 has 15 amino acids. Losses at the gene ends were 7 bases for V and 2 bases for J; bases not matched to a gene: 9. Germline V CDR1 and CDR2: SGDLS, YYNGEE.

Of note for this clone: An end of the junction does not agree with germline; a read error may underlie this. The rearrangement uses TRBV5-8 and TRBJ1-1; 8 bases are shared with TRBD1. Germline assignment: CDR1 SGHTS and CDR2 YDEGEE. The CDR3 spans 13 residues. The CDR3 DNA reads TGTGCCAGCAGCTGGGACAGGAACCCTGAAGCTTTCTTT. It translates to CASSWDRNPEAFF.

This chain joins TRBV7-2 and TRBJ1-2; 10 nucleotides agree with TRBD1. With V trimmed by 2 bases and J by 3 bases, 9 bases remained unmatched. CDR3 length: 17 residues. Germline lookup yields CDR1 SGHTA and CDR2 FQGNSA. CDR3 protein: CASSLTSSGTGDYGYTF. CDR3 sequence (DNA): TGTGCCAGCAGCTTAACGTCCTCCGGGACAGGGGACTATGGCTACACCTTC. Full variable domain (rest looked up from reference TRBV7-2 and TRBJ1-2): GAGVSQSPSNKVTEKGKDVELRCDPISGHTALYWYRQSLGQGLEFLIYFQGNSAPDKSGLPSDRFSAERTGGSVSTLTIQRTQQEDSAVYLCASSLTSSGTGDYGYTFGSGTRLTVV.

The DNA of the CDR3 is TGTGCCACCAGCAGAGTCGGGACAGAATCATACGAGCAGTACTTC. This gives the protein CATSRVGTESYEQYF. This chain joins TRBV15 and TRBJ2-7; 7 nucleotides agree with TRBD1. The CDR3 covers 15 residues. V lost 1 base and J lost 4; bases outside the gene matches: 7. Germline CDR1 is LNHNV and CDR2 is YYDKDF (reference sequence).

The chain employs TRBV18 and TRBJ1-2; the D gene is possibly TRBD1 (5 bases). This CDR3 region has 13 residues. V was pared by 9 bases and J by 6 bases, with 17 bases between. The germline V gene has CDR1 KGHSH and CDR2 LQKENI. The DNA for the CDR3 is TGTGCCAGTGCCCACAGCAGGGATGATGGCTACACCTTC. As protein: CASAHSRDDGYTF. Drawing the rest from reference TRBV18 and TRBJ1-2, the complete variable domain is NAGVMQNPRHLVRRRGQEARLRCSPMKGHSHVYWYRQLPEEGLKFMVYLQKENIIDESGMPKERFSAEFPKEGPSILRIQQVVRGDSAAYFCASAHSRDDGYTFGSGTRLTVV.

The V call is TRBV2, the J call TRBJ2-7; 8 bases align to TRBD1. The junction had 9 bases not matched to a gene; V was cut back by 6 bases and J by 5 bases. This CDR3 comprises 14 residues. The germline V gene encodes CDR1 SNHLY and CDR2 FYNNEI. CDR3 DNA: TGTGCCAGCAGCGGACAGGGTAGTAGGGACGAGCAGTACTTC. It codes for CASSGQGSRDEQYF.

The rearrangement joins TRBV19 to TRBJ2-1; TRBD2 matches at 15 bases. This CDR3 comprises 19 residues. V shed 4 bases, J shed 6 bases, and the junction held 13 bases outside the gene matches. Germline V CDR1 and CDR2: LNHDA, SQIVND (reference sequence). CDR3 protein: CASSTSGTSGGLHRNEQFF. The DNA of the CDR3 is TGTGCCAGTAGTACATCCGGGACTAGCGGGGGGCTACACCGCAATGAGCAGTTCTTC.

The rearrangement links TRBV7-2 to TRBJ2-7, with 16 positions matching TRBD2. The V gene end was trimmed by 5 bases and the J gene end by 1 base; junction bases not matched to a gene: 5. Germline V lookup: CDR1 SGHTA, CDR2 FQGNSA. The CDR3 length is 17 residues. The CDR3 is CASSRGLAGGQSYEQYF. As DNA, the CDR3 is TGTGCCAGCAGCCGGGGACTAGCGGGGGGGCAATCCTACGAGCAGTACTTC.

This chain links TRBV7-2 with TRBJ2-3; 8 nucleotides match TRBD2. The J segment lost 2 bases and the V segment lost 5 bases, leaving 9 bases of the junction unmatched. Germline V lookup: CDR1 SGHTA, CDR2 FQGNSA. The CDR3 has 16 residues. The CDR3 DNA follows: TGTGCCAGCAGCCGGAGGGCGGGGGGTACCACAGATACGCAGTATTTT. This gives the protein CASSRRAGGTTDTQYF.

The chain carries TRBV19 and TRBJ1-5; 10 bases are a match to TRBD1. The CDR3 contains 14 residues. Germline V gene sequence: CDR1 LNHDA, CDR2 SQIVND (reference sequence). Unmatched junction bases numbered 7, after V lost 8 bases and J lost 6 bases. CDR3 region: CASGQGGILQPQHF. The CDR3 nucleotides are TGTGCCAGTGGACAGGGGGGTATACTTCAGCCCCAGCATTTT.

This CDR3 is CASSPLPGTITYEQYF. The CDR3, as DNA: TGTGCCAGCAGCCCCCTCCCCGGGACTATCACCTACGAGCAGTACTTC. The chain carries TRBV7-8 and TRBJ2-7; 7 positions agree with TRBD2. The germline gives CDR1 SGHVS, CDR2 FQNEAQ. The CDR3 is 16 residues long. V gave up 5 bases and J gave up 2 bases; unmatched junction bases: 12.

The J gene is TRBJ2-7, the V gene TRBV4-2; TRBD2 might be the D (5 bases). There are 13 residues in the CDR3. V lost 2 bases to trimming and J lost 4 bases, with 9 bases between them. Germline lookup yields CDR1 LGHNA and CDR2 YNFKEQ. CDR3 amino acids: CASSQHRLYEQYF. In DNA form, the CDR3 reads TGTGCCAGCAGCCAACACAGACTATACGAGCAGTACTTC.